This T cell receptor beta chain emerged from a study of blood T cell repertoires in COVID-19. As for the study in general: Whether acute or convalescent, the COVID-19 samples came from the United States, Italy and Spain.

There are 16 residues in the CDR3. The ends lost 0 bases at V and 7 bases at J; junction bases unmatched: 8. Germline loops: CDR1 MNHEY, CDR2 SVGAGI. Cohorts were determined from participant-reported clinical history. Original processing notes: Estimates of nucleated cell counts were drawn from the amplification of reference gene primers. Measured with immunoSEQ multiplex PCR; TCRdb has only the in-frame clones, and not every one. That table supplies the V and J calls and clone size; D and trimming were determined from the DNA. The table lists 300,000 to 350,000 clones, nearly 90% of them singletons. Sequenced: PBMCs or T cells enriched from blood (not recorded which). The rearrangement uses TRBV6-5 and TRBJ2-1; 8 nucleotides agree with TRBD2. The receptor was isolated from a woman under 30 with acute COVID-19. For the CDR3, the DNA is TGTGCCAGCAGTTACTCGACCCGACTAGCGAGGAATGAGCAGTTCTTC. Amino acid sequence: CASSYSTRLARNEQFF.